Listed here are 20 T cell receptor beta chains from one sample, sequenced in a study of T cells after yellow fever vaccination. Each CDR3 protein is one row after TCRdb ran MiXCR on the 5' RACE reads. The repertoire includes some 560,000 distinct CDR3 sequences, about a sixth of them detected once, and 15% to 20% sits in the top ten. Sequencing used PBMCs, obtained 4 to 6 days after the first yellow fever vaccination. These receptors originate from a man between 18 and 29 years old who received the YFV17D yellow fever vaccine.

The chain is built from TRBV12-3 or TRBV12-4 and TRBJ2-5, with a possible D match to TRBD2 (5 bases). Trimming shortened V by 6 bases and J by 5 bases, and 16 bases separated the two germline ends. The CDR3 sequence is 14 residues long. The CDR3 reads CASSSGRISETQYF. The CDR3, as DNA: TGTGCCAGCAGCTCGGGGAGAATTTCGGAGACCCAGTACTTC.

This clonotype came up a few times. The chain employs TRBV20-1 and TRBJ1-2, with D unclear. Trimming took off 3 bases at V and 4 bases at J, with 9 bases between the two ends. This CDR3 has 12 amino acids. Germline CDR1 reads DFQATT; CDR2 reads SNEGSKA (reference sequence). The CDR3: CSASSLSYGYTF. CDR3 sequence (DNA): TGCAGTGCTAGCAGCCTTTCCTATGGCTACACCTTC.

This clonotype was recorded at least ten times. In DNA, the CDR3 is TGCAGTGCCCCCTCCTCTCTAGCGGGAGATACGCAGTATTTT. It yields the protein CSAPSSLAGDTQYF. The rearrangement links TRBV20-1 to TRBJ2-3; 8 nucleotides line up with TRBD2. This CDR3 is built from 14 residues. Germline CDR1 DFQATT, CDR2 SNEGSKA (reference sequence). V was clipped by 6 bases and J by 5 bases; unmatched bases: 10.

The rearrangement joins TRBV7-2 to TRBJ1-1; TRBD1 matches 9 bases. The J segment lost 2 bases and the V segment lost 5 bases, leaving 6 bases of the junction unmatched. The CDR3 is 15 amino acids. The germline CDR1 and CDR2 sequences are SGHTA and FQGNSA. The CDR3 nucleotides read TGTGCCAGCAGCCTGCAGACAGGGGGAAACACTGAAGCTTTCTTT. It codes for CASSLQTGGNTEAFF.

This chain links TRBV5-1 with TRBJ2-1; weak D call: TRBD1 (7 bases). Germline CDR1 is SGHRS and CDR2 is YFSETQ. This CDR3 has 18 residues. V lost 1 base and J 4 bases, leaving 21 bases between the germline ends. The DNA of the CDR3 is TGCGCCAGCAGCTTGAGGCTACAGGGGACTGCAATTTACAATGAGCAGTTCTTC. The encoded protein is CASSLRLQGTAIYNEQFF. The whole variable domain, remainder taken from reference TRBV5-1 and TRBJ2-1, is KAGVTQTPRYLIKTRGQQVTLSCSPISGHRSVSWYQQTPGQGLQFLFEYFSETQRNKGNFPGRFSGRQFSNSRSEMNVSTLELGDSALYLCASSLRLQGTAIYNEQFFGPGTRLTVL.

This clonotype was detected a few times. The chain links TRBV11-2 to TRBJ2-2; D is unclear. CDR1 and CDR2 (germline): SGHAT, FQNNGV. The CDR3 has 15 residues. With 3 bases removed from V and 4 bases from J, the gap between germline ends came to 12 bases. The CDR3 DNA reads TGTGCCAGCAGCTTTTCCGGGCCGGGCACCGGGGAGCTGTTTTTT. Translating it yields CASSFSGPGTGELFF.

The CDR3 loop reads CASSHAGLTGELFF. The CDR3 coding sequence is TGCGCCAGCAGTCATGCCGGGTTAACCGGGGAGCTGTTTTTT. The chain links TRBV23-1 to TRBJ2-2; D gene unclear. TRBV23-1 falls under the ORF class, with uncertain function. The CDR3 contains 14 residues. Trimming pared 3 bases from V and 5 bases from J, leaving 10 bases between.

At least ten counts were recorded for this clonotype. The chain links TRBV12-3 or TRBV12-4 to TRBJ2-2; D perhaps matches TRBD1 (5 bases). CDR3 length equals 15 residues. Trimming took 5 bases from V and 4 from J, leaving 14 bases between them. CDR3 DNA sequence: TGTGCCAGCAGTGCCTCGATAGGGGTCACCGGGGAGCTGTTTTTT. Its translation: CASSASIGVTGELFF.

V is TRBV28 and J is TRBJ2-1; TRBD1 agrees at 11 bases. The junction had 10 bases not matched to a gene; V was cut back by 5 bases and J by 7 bases. Germline V gene sequence: CDR1 MDHEN, CDR2 SYDVKM. The CDR3 totals 16 residues. CDR3 in DNA: TGTGCCAGCAGTCCGACATCCGGGACAGGGGGAAATGAGCAGTTCTTC. Protein product: CASSPTSGTGGNEQFF. Full variable domain (missing parts from reference TRBV28 and TRBJ2-1): DVKVTQSSRYLVKRTGEKVFLECVQDMDHENMFWYRQDPGLGLRLIYFSYDVKMKEKGDIPEGYSVSREKKERFSLILESASTNQTSMYLCASSPTSGTGGNEQFFGPGTRLTVL.

Only a few counts were recorded for this clonotype. The rearrangement links TRBV5-5 to TRBJ1-6; TRBD1 is a possible D gene (6 bases). V was trimmed by 5 bases and J by 2 bases, leaving 11 bases between them. Germline V gene sequence: CDR1 SGHKS, CDR2 YYEKEE (reference sequence). The CDR3 is made up of 15 amino acids. DNA of the CDR3: TGTGCCAGCAGGCATCGGGACACCTATAATTCACCCCTCCACTTT. As protein: CASRHRDTYNSPLHF. Together with reference TRBV5-5 and TRBJ1-6, the CDR3 gives the full variable domain: DAGVTQSPTHLIKTRGQQVTLRCSPISGHKSVSWYQQVLGQGPQFIFQYYEKEERGRGNFPDRFSARQFPNYSSELNVNALLLGDSALYLCASRHRDTYNSPLHFGNGTRLTVT.

The chain couples TRBV20-1 to TRBJ2-7, with 9 bases lining up with TRBD2. Losses at the gene ends were 6 bases for V and 4 bases for J; bases not matched to a gene: 10. The CDR3 extends over 14 amino acids. CDR1 and CDR2 (germline): DFQATT, SNEGSKA (reference sequence). The CDR3 DNA is TGCAGTGCGCCGAAGCGGGGGGCCGCATACGAGCAGTACTTC. Translation gives CSAPKRGAAYEQYF.

This clonotype occurred many times. This chain links TRBV18 with TRBJ2-5; possible D gene TRBD1, 5 bases. Germline V gene sequence: CDR1 KGHSH, CDR2 LQKENI. The ends were cut back, 5 bases at V and 3 bases at J, with 10 bases in the middle. The CDR3 extends over 13 amino acids. The CDR3 region has the DNA TGTGCCAGCTCAAGGGGCAGGGAAGAGACCCAGTACTTC. Encoded protein: CASSRGREETQYF.

This chain links TRBV27 with TRBJ1-6; perhaps TRBD1 as D (5 bases). This CDR3 contains 14 residues. The V end was cut by 7 bases, the J end by 3 bases, with 10 bases between. The V gene's germline CDR1 is MNHEY and CDR2 SMNVEV (reference sequence). Written as DNA, the CDR3 is TGTGCCAGCACCGGACATAGCTATAATTCACCCCTCCACTTT. This codes for CASTGHSYNSPLHF.

This chain uses TRBV4-1 with TRBJ2-5; weak D call: TRBD1 (6 bases). Trimming stripped 1 base from V and 1 base from J, with 10 bases between. Germline V gives CDR1 MGHRA, CDR2 YSYEKL. The CDR3 runs to 15 residues. The CDR3 protein is CASSQGQEIQETQYF. The CDR3 DNA sequence: TGCGCCAGCAGCCAAGGACAGGAGATCCAAGAGACCCAGTACTTC.

The genes are TRBV7-2 and TRBJ1-2; tentatively, D is TRBD1 (5 bases). This CDR3 is built from 13 residues. V was clipped by 5 bases and J by 7 bases, with 14 bases between them. CDR1 and CDR2 from the germline V gene are SGHTA and FQGNSA. The CDR3 spells CASSPGGVGGYTF. As DNA, the CDR3 is TGTGCCAGCAGCCCCGGGGGGGTGGGTGGCTACACCTTC.

Concerning this clonotype: An end of the junction differs from the germline gene, which may be a read error. The rearrangement links TRBV7-9 to TRBJ1-1; no reliable D call. This CDR3 contains 13 residues. Looked up from germline, CDR1 is SEHNR and CDR2 is FQNEAQ (reference sequence). The CDR3 bases are TGTGCCTGCAGCTTCTTGGGTAACACTGAAGCTTTCTTT. Amino acid sequence: CACSFLGNTEAFF.

This clonotype was seen more than once but under ten times. The chain couples TRBV20-1 to TRBJ1-1; TRBD1 might be the D (5 bases). The CDR3 is 13 amino acids. Trimming stripped 6 bases from V and 1 base from J, with 12 bases between. CDR1 is DFQATT and CDR2 is SNEGSKA in the germline V gene (reference sequence). CDR3 sequence (DNA): TGCAGTGCGTGGGACGGGGAGAACACTGAAGCTTTCTTT. Translated: CSAWDGENTEAFF.

The chain links TRBV10-3 to TRBJ2-5; TRBD1 matches at 7 bases. V was clipped by 2 bases and J by 1 base; unmatched bases: 1. Germline CDR1 is ENHRY and CDR2 is SYGVKD. The CDR3 sequence is 14 residues long. The CDR3 is CAISERDSQETQYF. The CDR3 DNA sequence: TGTGCCATCAGTGAGAGGGACAGCCAAGAGACCCAGTACTTC.

The chain carries TRBV4-3 and TRBJ1-5; 8 positions agree with TRBD1. The trim removed 0 bases at V and 6 bases at J, leaving 4 bases unmatched. This CDR3 has 15 amino acids. The germline gives CDR1 LGHNA, CDR2 YSLEER. The CDR3 loop is CASSQDQQGGQPQHF. DNA of the CDR3: TGCGCCAGCAGCCAAGATCAACAGGGGGGTCAGCCCCAGCATTTT.

Written as DNA, the CDR3 is TGTGCCAGCAGCGTCTATTACGGGCAGTACGTC. This codes for CASSVYYGQYV. The chain has TRBV2 and TRBJ2-7; D unresolved. Germline CDR1 and CDR2: SNHLY and FYNNEI. This CDR3 is built from 11 residues.